Listed here is a single T cell receptor (beta chain). The data were obtained in a study of blood T cell repertoires in COVID-19. At the level of the study: COVID-19 samples collected from the United States, Italy and Spain covered acute and convalescent phases. Sources were T cells, B-cell-depleted T cells, or PBMCs; the material itself was cDNA or gDNA.

Trimming removed 4 bases from V and 2 bases from J; junction bases left unmatched: 6. Looked up from germline, CDR1 is SGHRS and CDR2 is YFSETQ. The CDR3 contains 14 residues. In the original workflow: It was from reference gene primer amplification that nucleated cell counts were estimated. This table comes from immunoSEQ multiplex PCR, and its TCRdb copy is limited to in-frame clones, with some not included. D and trimming come from the DNA, and the V and J calls and clone size come from that table. The sample carries 170,000 or so clones, about 86% recorded once. The receptor comes from a woman aged 18-29 years who had recovered from COVID-19. The rearrangement uses TRBV5-1 and TRBJ2-7, with 7 nucleotides matching TRBD1. The sequenced sample consisted of peripheral blood. The CDR3 DNA sequence: TGCGCCAGCAGCATTTGGACAGGAGCCTACGAGCAGTACTTC. It is translated as CASSIWTGAYEQYF.